This TCR beta chain was recorded in a study of shared clonotypes between healthy human individuals. Looked up from germline, CDR1 is SQVTM and CDR2 is ANQGSEA. This CDR3 is built from 15 residues. The V and J ends lost 6 bases and 0 bases, in that order; junction bases with no gene match: 4. The CD4+ fraction was divided into a CD45RA+ naive subset and a CD45RA-negative memory subset. About this clone itself: Its target is not known. Distinct nucleotide sequences in the sample also encode this CDR3.

Sequencing was performed with immunoSEQ multiplex PCR; in TCRdb, only in-frame clones are kept and a portion is missing. Of 1,400,000 or so clones in the sample, 98% were seen once. Overall study results and limits: In general, naive subsets displayed greater estimated richness than memory subsets did. Rarefaction showed sorted-subset sequencing was incomplete despite large depth.

The chain employs TRBV29-1 and TRBJ2-1; 11 bases are shared with TRBD2. The TCR comes from a young man in good health. The source material was naive CD4+ T cells sorted from blood. Subset reported: CD45RA+ positively selected. CDR3 DNA sequence: TGCAGCGTGCGCACTAGCGGGAGCTCCTACAATGAGCAGTTCTTC. It codes for CSVRTSGSSYNEQFF.